This T cell receptor beta chain was identified in a study of T cells in localized non-small cell lung cancer. Trimming shortened V by 4 bases and J by 0 bases, and 17 bases separated the two germline ends. The V gene's germline CDR1 is SGHDT and CDR2 YYEEEE. The CDR3 totals 16 residues. TCRdb's table, derived via immunoSEQ multiplex PCR, lists solely in-frame clones and lacks some. The table includes 14,000 to 15,000 clones, approximately 85% detected once. This clone was detected a few times. The chain recombines TRBV5-6 with TRBJ2-7, with unresolved D. The clonotype was recovered from a woman aged 35-75 years with stage I lung adenocarcinoma. Sequenced here: peripheral blood, sampled before any cancer treatment. The CDR3 nucleotides read TGTGCCAGCAGCCCCCGGTTTGGGATCTCCTCCTACGAGCAGTACTTC. Its protein is CASSPRFGISSYEQYF.